This note documents a single T cell receptor beta chain sequence. TCRdb reprocessed the 5' RACE reads and stores each CDR3 protein as one record, lacking DNA. The sample has about 300,000 distinct CDR3 sequences, and its top ten clones hold less than 6.5%. This specimen comes from a study of monozygotic twins with inflammatory bowel disease. CDR1 is SQVTM, CDR2 ANQGSEA, per germline. This CDR3 comprises 15 residues. The sequencing sample was made of blood. The gene calls are TRBV29-1 and TRBJ2-7; TCRdb gives TRBD1 as the D gene, but with no DNA this cannot be confirmed. The sequence was collected from a human donor with ulcerative colitis or Crohn's disease, or a healthy co-twin of an affected twin (not recorded which). CDR3 loop: CSAGVGGEKAYEQYF.